Below are 2 T cell receptor beta chains sequenced from a single sample in a study of blood T cell repertoires in COVID-19. TCRdb's table, derived via immunoSEQ multiplex PCR, lists solely in-frame clones and lacks some. The sample has around 330,000 clones; roughly 87% are singletons. Specimen: PBMCs or T cells enriched from blood (not recorded which). The receptors derive from a woman under 30 who had recovered from COVID-19.

This clone was counted between two and nine times. V and J are TRBV12-3 or TRBV12-4 and TRBJ2-1; 7 bases map to TRBD1. This CDR3 has 13 residues. The J segment lost 6 bases and the V segment lost 6 bases, leaving 5 bases of the junction unmatched. CDR3 amino acids: CASRKTGFNEQFF. CDR3 in DNA: TGTGCCAGCAGAAAGACAGGGTTCAATGAGCAGTTCTTC.

The chain joins TRBV7-2 to TRBJ1-1; TRBD1 might be the D (5 bases). V was pared by 1 base and J by 3 bases, with 15 bases between. The CDR3 covers 16 residues. Germline CDR1 and CDR2: SGHTA and FQGNSA. In DNA form, the CDR3 reads TGTGCCAGCAGCTTAGAGGGGTTAGTAGGGGACACTGAAGCTTTCTTT. Its translation is CASSLEGLVGDTEAFF.